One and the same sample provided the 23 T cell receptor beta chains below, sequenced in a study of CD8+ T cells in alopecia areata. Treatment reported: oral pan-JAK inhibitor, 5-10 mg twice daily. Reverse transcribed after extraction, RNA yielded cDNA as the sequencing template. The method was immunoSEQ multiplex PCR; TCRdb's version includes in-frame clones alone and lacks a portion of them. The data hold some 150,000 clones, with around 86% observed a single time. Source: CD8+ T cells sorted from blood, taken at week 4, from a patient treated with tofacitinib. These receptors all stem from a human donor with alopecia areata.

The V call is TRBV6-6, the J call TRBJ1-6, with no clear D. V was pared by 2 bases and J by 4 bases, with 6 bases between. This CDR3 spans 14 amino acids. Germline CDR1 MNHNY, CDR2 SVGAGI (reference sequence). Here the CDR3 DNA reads TGTGCCAGCAGTTACGGAGAGTATAATTCACCCCTCCACTTT. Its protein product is CASSYGEYNSPLHF.

CDR3 DNA sequence: TGTGCCAGCAGTCCGACAGGGGCGAACACTGAAGCTTTCTTT. Translated, it gives CASSPTGANTEAFF. The chain carries TRBV27 and TRBJ1-1; 8 nucleotides agree with TRBD1. Per germline, CDR1 MNHEY and CDR2 SMNVEV (reference sequence). The CDR3 covers 14 residues. The ends lost 5 bases at V and 1 base at J; junction bases unmatched: 3.

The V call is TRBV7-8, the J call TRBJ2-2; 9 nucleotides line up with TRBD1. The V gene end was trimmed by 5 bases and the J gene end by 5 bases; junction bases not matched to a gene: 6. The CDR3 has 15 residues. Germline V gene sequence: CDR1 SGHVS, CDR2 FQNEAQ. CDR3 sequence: CASSQGTGRTGELFF. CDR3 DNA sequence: TGTGCCAGCAGCCAAGGGACAGGGCGGACCGGGGAGCTGTTTTTT.

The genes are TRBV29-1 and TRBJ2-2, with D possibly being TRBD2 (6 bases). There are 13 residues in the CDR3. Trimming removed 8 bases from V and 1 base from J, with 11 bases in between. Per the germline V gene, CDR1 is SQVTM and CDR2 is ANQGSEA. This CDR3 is CSTLGGNTGELFF. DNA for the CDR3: TGCAGCACCCTCGGGGGGAACACCGGGGAGCTGTTTTTT.

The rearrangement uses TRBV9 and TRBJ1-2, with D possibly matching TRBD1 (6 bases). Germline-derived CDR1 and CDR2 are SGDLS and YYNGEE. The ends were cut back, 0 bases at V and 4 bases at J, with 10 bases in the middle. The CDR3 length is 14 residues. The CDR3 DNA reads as TGTGCCAGCAGCGTAGGTGGGGGCAGCTATGGCTACACCTTC. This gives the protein CASSVGGGSYGYTF.

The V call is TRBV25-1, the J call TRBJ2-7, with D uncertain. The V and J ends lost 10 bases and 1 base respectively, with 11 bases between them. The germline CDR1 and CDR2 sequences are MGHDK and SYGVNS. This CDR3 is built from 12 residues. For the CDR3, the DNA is TGTGCCACCAATGTCGGGTCCTACGAGCAGTACTTC. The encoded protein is CATNVGSYEQYF.

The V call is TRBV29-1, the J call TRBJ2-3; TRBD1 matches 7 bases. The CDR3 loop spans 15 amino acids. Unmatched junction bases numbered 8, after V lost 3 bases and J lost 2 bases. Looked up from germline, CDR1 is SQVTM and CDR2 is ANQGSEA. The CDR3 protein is CSVELSQGDTDTQYF. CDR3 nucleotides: TGCAGCGTTGAGCTCAGTCAGGGGGACACAGATACGCAGTATTTT.

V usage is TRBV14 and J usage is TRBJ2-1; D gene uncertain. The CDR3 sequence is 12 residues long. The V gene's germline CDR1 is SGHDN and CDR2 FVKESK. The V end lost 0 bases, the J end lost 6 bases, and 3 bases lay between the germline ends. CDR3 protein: CASSQETNEQFF. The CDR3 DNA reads TGTGCCAGCAGCCAAGAAACCAATGAGCAGTTCTTC.

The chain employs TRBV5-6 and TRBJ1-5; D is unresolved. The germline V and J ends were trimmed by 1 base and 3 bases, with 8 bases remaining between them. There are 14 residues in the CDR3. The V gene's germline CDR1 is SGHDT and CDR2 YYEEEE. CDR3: CASSLRGINQPQHF. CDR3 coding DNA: TGTGCCAGCAGCTTGAGAGGGATCAATCAGCCCCAGCATTTT.

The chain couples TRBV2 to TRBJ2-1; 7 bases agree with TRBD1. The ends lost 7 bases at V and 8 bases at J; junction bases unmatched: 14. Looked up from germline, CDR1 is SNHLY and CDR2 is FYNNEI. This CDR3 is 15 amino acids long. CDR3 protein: CASTLILQGNDEQFF. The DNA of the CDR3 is TGTGCCAGCACCCTCATATTACAGGGGAACGATGAGCAGTTCTTC.

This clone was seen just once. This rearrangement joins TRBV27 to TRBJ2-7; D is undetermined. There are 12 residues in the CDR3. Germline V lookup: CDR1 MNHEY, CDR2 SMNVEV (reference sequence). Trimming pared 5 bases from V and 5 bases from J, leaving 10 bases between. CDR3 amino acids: CASSPRAHEQYF. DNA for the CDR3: TGTGCCAGCAGTCCCCGCGCCCACGAGCAGTACTTC.

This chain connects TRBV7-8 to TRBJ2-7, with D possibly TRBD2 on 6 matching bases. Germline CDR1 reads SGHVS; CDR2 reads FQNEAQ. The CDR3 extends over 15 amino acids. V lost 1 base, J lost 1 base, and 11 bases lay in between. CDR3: CASSLEGRESYEQYF. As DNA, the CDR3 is TGTGCCAGCAGCTTAGAGGGCCGGGAGTCCTACGAGCAGTACTTC.

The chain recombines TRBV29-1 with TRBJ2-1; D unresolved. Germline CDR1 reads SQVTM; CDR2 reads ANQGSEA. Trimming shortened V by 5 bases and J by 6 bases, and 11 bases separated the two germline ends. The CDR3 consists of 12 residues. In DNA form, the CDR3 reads TGCAGCGTTACGGACGGTGGCAATGAGCAGTTCTTC. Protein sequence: CSVTDGGNEQFF.

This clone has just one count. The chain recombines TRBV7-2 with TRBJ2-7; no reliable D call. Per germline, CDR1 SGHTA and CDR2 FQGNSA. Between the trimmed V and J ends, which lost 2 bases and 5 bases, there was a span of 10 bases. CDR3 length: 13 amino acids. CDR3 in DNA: TGTGCCAGCAGCTTAAATTGGAACCACGAGCAGTACTTC. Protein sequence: CASSLNWNHEQYF. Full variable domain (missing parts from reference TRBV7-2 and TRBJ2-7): GAGVSQSPSNKVTEKGKDVELRCDPISGHTALYWYRQSLGQGLEFLIYFQGNSAPDKSGLPSDRFSAERTGGSVSTLTIQRTQQEDSAVYLCASSLNWNHEQYFGPGTRLTVT.

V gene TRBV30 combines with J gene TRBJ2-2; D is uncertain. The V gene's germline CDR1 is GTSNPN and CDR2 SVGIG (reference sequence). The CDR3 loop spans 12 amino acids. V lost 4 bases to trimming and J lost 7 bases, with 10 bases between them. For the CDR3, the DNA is TGTGCCTGGATGAAGGGAAACGGGGAGCTGTTTTTT. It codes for CAWMKGNGELFF. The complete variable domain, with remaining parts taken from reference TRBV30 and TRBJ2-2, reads SQTIHQWPATLVQPVGSPLSLECTVEGTSNPNLYWYRQAAGRGLQLLFYSVGIGQISSEVPQNLSASRPQDRQFILSSKKLLLSDSGFYLCAWMKGNGELFFGEGSRLTVL.

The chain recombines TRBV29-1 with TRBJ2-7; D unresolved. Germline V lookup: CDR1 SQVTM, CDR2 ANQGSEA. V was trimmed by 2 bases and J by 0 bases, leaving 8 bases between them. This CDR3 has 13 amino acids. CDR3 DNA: TGCAGCGTTGAAATCCTCAGCTCCTACGAGCAGTACTTC. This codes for CSVEILSSYEQYF.

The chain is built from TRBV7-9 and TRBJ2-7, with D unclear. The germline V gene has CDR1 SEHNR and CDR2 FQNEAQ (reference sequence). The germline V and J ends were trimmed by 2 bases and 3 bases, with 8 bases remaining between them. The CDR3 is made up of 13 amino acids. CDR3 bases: TGTGCCAGCAGCTTAAAGTTCAGCTACGAGCAGTACTTC. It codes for CASSLKFSYEQYF.

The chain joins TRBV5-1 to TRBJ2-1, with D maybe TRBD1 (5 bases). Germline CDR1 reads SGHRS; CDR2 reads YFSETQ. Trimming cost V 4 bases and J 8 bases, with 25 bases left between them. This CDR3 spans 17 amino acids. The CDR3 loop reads CASSAEQQIQGPDEQFF. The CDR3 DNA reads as TGCGCCAGCAGCGCGGAACAGCAGATTCAGGGTCCTGATGAGCAGTTCTTC.

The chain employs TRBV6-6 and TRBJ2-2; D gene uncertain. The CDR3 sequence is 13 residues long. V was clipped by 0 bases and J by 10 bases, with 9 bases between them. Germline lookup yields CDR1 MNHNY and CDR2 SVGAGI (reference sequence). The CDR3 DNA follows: TGTGCCAGCAGTTACTCGAGTAATATGGAGCTGTTTTTT. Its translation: CASSYSSNMELFF.

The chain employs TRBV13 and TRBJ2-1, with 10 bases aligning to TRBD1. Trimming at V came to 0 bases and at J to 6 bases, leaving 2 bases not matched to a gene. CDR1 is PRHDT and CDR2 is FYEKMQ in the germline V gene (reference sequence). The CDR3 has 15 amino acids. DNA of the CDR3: TGTGCCAGCAGCTTAGGGGGACAGGGGTTCAATGAGCAGTTCTTC. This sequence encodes CASSLGGQGFNEQFF.

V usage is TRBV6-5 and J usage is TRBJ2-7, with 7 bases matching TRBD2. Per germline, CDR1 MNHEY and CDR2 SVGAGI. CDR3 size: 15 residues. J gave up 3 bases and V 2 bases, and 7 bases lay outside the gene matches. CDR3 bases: TGTGCCAGCAGTTACCGAGTAGCGGGCGGCTACGAGCAGTACTTC. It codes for CASSYRVAGGYEQYF.

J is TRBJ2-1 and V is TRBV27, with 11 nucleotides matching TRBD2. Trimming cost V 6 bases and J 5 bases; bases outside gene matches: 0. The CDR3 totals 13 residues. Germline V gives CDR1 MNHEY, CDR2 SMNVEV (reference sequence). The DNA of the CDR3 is TGTGCCAGCAGGACTAGCGGGGACAATGAGCAGTTCTTC. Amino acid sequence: CASRTSGDNEQFF.

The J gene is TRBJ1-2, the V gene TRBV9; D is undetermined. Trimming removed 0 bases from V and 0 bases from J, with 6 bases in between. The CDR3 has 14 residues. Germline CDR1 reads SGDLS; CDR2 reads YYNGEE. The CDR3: CASSVGSSNYGYTF. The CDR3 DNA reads TGTGCCAGCAGCGTAGGTTCCTCTAACTATGGCTACACCTTC. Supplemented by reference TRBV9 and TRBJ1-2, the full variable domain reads DSGVTQTPKHLITATGQRVTLRCSPRSGDLSVYWYQQSLDQGLQFLIQYYNGEERAKGNILERFSAQQFPDLHSELNLSSLELGDSALYFCASSVGSSNYGYTFGSGTRLTVV.